The text below deals with one T cell receptor (beta chain). Its antigen remains unknown. The entry originates in a study of cytomegalovirus exposure and HLA in healthy donors. Study findings and constraints: The study had only CMV serostatus as immune exposure information. From TCR beta sequences, most subjects' HLA-A and HLA-B alleles were reportedly predicted accurately.

The PCR made use of 60 Vbeta and 13 Jbeta primers. Clones were read by immunoSEQ multiplex PCR, and TCRdb kept only the in-frame ones, dropping some. The table includes some 110,000 clones, more than 65% detected once. CDR1 and CDR2 from the germline V gene are SGHRS and YFSETQ. Trimming shortened V by 0 bases and J by 5 bases, and 17 bases separated the two germline ends. This CDR3 is built from 16 residues. At sampling all donors were nominally healthy, likely with unrecorded immune exposures. V and J are TRBV5-1 and TRBJ1-1; TRBD1 is a possible D gene (6 bases). Material for sequencing was PBMCs. The receptor was derived from a woman between 25 and 40 years old in good health and CMV-seronegative. CDR3 coding DNA: TGCGCCAGCAGCTTGGGATCTGGGACACCCAGAACTGAAGCTTTCTTT. It encodes CASSLGSGTPRTEAFF.